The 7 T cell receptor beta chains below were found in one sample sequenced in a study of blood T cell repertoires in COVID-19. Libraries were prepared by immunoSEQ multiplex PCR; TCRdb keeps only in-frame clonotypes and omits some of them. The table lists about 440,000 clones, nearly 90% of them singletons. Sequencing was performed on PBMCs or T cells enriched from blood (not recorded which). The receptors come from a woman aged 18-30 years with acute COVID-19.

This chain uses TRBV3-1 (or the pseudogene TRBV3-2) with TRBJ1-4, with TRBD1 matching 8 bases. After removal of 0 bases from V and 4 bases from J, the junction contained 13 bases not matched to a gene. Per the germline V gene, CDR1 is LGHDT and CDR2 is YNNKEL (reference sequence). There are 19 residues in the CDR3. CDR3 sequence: CASSQDLLRTGLGNEKLFF. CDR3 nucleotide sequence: TGTGCCAGCAGCCAAGATTTGTTAAGGACAGGGCTCGGTAATGAAAAACTGTTTTTT.

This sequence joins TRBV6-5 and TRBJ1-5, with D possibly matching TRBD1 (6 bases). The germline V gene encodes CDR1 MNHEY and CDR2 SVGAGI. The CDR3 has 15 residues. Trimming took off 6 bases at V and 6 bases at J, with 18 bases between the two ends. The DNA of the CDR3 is TGTGCCAGCAGCCGACTAGGGGGGGCGGGTCAGCCCCAGCATTTT. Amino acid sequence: CASSRLGGAGQPQHF.

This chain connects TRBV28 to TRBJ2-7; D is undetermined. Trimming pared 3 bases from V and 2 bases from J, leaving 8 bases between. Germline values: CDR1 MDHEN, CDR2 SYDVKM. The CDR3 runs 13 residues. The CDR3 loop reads CASSLFSPYEQYF. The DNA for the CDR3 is TGTGCCAGCAGTTTGTTTAGCCCCTACGAGCAGTACTTC.

The CDR3 sequence is CASSSGQGSFAIGYTF. Written as DNA, the CDR3 is TGTGCCAGCAGTTCGGGACAGGGATCATTTGCTATCGGCTACACCTTC. The rearrangement uses TRBV6-5 and TRBJ1-2; 9 bases match TRBD1. The CDR3 extends over 16 amino acids. With V trimmed by 4 bases and J by 8 bases, 14 bases remained unmatched. Germline values: CDR1 MNHEY, CDR2 SVGAGI.

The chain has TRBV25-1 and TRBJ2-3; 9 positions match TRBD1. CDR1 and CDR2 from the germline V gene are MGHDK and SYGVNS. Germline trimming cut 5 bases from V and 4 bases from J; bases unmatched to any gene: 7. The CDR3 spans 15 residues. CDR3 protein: CASSSQGAVADTQYF. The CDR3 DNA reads TGTGCCAGCAGTTCACAGGGGGCGGTCGCAGATACGCAGTATTTT.

The CDR3 reads CATSSSGRYEQYF. The CDR3, as DNA: TGTGCCACGTCCTCTAGCGGGCGCTACGAGCAGTACTTC. The chain couples TRBV7-9 to TRBJ2-7, with 8 bases that match TRBD2. CDR1 SEHNR and CDR2 FQNEAQ come from the germline V gene (reference sequence). CDR3 length: 13 residues. The J segment lost 3 bases and the V segment lost 10 bases, leaving 8 bases of the junction unmatched.

The CDR3 nucleotides are TGTGCCAGCAGCAAAAATTGGGGAACTAGCGGGAGCGACAATGAGCAGTTCTTC. The encoded protein is CASSKNWGTSGSDNEQFF. This rearrangement joins TRBV21-1 to TRBJ2-1; TRBD2, as called in the table, went unchecked against the DNA. TRBV21-1 is labeled a pseudogene. This CDR3 has 18 amino acids.